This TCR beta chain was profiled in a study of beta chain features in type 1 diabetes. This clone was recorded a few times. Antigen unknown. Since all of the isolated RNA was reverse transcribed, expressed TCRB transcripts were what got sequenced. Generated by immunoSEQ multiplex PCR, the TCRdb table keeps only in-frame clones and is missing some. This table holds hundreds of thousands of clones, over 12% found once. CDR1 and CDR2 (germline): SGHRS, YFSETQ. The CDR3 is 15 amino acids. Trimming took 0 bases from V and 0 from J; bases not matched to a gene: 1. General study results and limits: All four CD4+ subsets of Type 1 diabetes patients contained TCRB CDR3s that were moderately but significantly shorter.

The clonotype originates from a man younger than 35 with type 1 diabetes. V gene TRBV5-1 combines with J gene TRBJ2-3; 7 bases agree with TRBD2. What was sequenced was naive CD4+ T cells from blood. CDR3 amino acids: CASSLDSGSTDTQYF. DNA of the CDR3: TGCGCCAGCAGCTTGGATAGCGGGAGCACAGATACGCAGTATTTT.